Included here is one T cell receptor beta chain sequence, with context. As yet, its antigen is unknown. The PCR used 60 Vbeta and 13 Jbeta primers. The table came from immunoSEQ multiplex PCR; TCRdb's copy has only in-frame clones and leaves some out. Listed are some 150,000 clones; roughly 3% falls within the top ten. This sample is drawn from a study of cytomegalovirus exposure and HLA in healthy donors. Study-wide findings and caveats: Using a false discovery rate of 0.05, a later analysis showed that 16,951 TCR beta sequences were associated with HLA alleles. In a later analysis, a missense DCLRE1C variant was linked to TCR beta V- and J-gene trimming.

Sequenced: PBMCs. This receptor was taken from a man aged 35 to 55 in good health and CMV-seronegative.

The CDR3 is CASSAGLAGGSYEQYF. CDR3 DNA sequence: TGTGCCAGCAGCGCTGGACTAGCGGGGGGCTCCTACGAGCAGTACTTC. J is TRBJ2-7 and V is TRBV5-4; 14 bases are shared with TRBD2. The CDR3 extends over 16 amino acids. The junction had 3 bases not matched to a gene; V was cut back by 4 bases and J by 0 bases. In germline, CDR1 is SGHNT, CDR2 YYREEE (reference sequence).